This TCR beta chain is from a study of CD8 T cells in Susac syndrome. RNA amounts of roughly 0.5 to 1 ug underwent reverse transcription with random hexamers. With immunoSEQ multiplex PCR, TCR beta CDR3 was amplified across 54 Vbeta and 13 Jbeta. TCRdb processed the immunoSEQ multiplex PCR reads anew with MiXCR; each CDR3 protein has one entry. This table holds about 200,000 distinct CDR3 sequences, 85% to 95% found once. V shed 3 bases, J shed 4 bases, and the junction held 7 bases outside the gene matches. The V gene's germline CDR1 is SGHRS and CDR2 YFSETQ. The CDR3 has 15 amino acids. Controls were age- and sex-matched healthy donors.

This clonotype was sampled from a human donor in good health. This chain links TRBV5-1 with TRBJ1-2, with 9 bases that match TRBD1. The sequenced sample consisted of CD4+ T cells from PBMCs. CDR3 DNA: TGCGCCAGCAGCTCTACGGGGGACAGGGCCTATGGCTACACCTTC. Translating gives CASSSTGDRAYGYTF.